The 3 T cell receptor beta chains listed next were all sequenced from one sample in a study of cytomegalovirus exposure and HLA in healthy donors. Use of 60 Vbeta and 13 Jbeta primers characterized the PCR. Profiled with immunoSEQ multiplex PCR; TCRdb holds only in-frame clones, not every one. The profile shows approximately 85,000 clones, roughly 60% of them singletons. Input material: PBMCs. These receptors originate from a woman aged 25 to 39 in good health and CMV-seropositive.

The chain has TRBV4-3 and TRBJ2-5; D is perhaps TRBD2 (6 bases). The V and J ends lost 6 bases and 0 bases respectively, with 14 bases between them. CDR1 and CDR2 from the germline V gene are LGHNA and YSLEER. The CDR3 is 15 residues long. CDR3 residues: CASSDIRGYQETQYF. The CDR3 region has the DNA TGCGCCAGCAGTGATATACGGGGGTACCAAGAGACCCAGTACTTC.

DNA for the CDR3: TGTGCCAGTAGTACACAGCCATATAACACCGGGGAGCTGTTTTTT. Translated, it gives CASSTQPYNTGELFF. The V call is TRBV19, the J call TRBJ2-2; D is uncertain. V dropped 4 bases and J dropped 2 bases, with 11 bases sitting between them. Germline-derived CDR1 and CDR2 are LNHDA and SQIVND (reference sequence). The CDR3 runs 15 residues. The full variable domain, with the rest looked up from reference TRBV19 and TRBJ2-2, is DGGITQSPKYLFRKEGQNVTLSCEQNLNHDAMYWYRQDPGQGLRLIYYSQIVNDFQKGDIAEGYSVSREKKESFPLTVTSAQKNPTAFYLCASSTQPYNTGELFFGEGSRLTVL.

Only a few counts were recorded for this clone. The CDR3 nucleotides are TGTGCCAGCAGTTTAACCTTCCGGGGCTACACCTTC. This codes for CASSLTFRGYTF. The chain combines TRBV28 with TRBJ1-2; D gene uncertain. The CDR3 is made up of 12 amino acids. Germline V gives CDR1 MDHEN, CDR2 SYDVKM. V lost 2 bases, J lost 8 bases, and 9 bases lay in between.